The clone carrying this TCR beta chain was detected only a few times. Its antigen is not known. Reverse transcribing all isolated RNA meant expressed TCRB transcripts were sequenced. Here immunoSEQ multiplex PCR was the method, and the copy in TCRdb shows in-frame clones only, minus some. The repertoire includes approximately 150,000 clones, 9% to 10% of them detected once, and less than 0.85% sits in the top ten. This entry belongs to a study of beta chain features in type 1 diabetes. Overall study: Healthy donors resembled patients in age, gender and cell yields. Whole-study results and caveats: Naive, central memory and regulatory TCRB repertoires appeared more similar among patients than healthy donors. Type 1 diabetes patients had moderately but significantly shorter TCRB CDR3s in all four CD4+ subsets.

CD45RO/CCR7/CD25/CD127/CD95/CD27 staining was used to isolate CD4+ naive, central memory, regulatory and stem cell-like memory cells by sorting. Trimming left V 2 bases short and J 5 bases short, with 13 bases between. Germline loops: CDR1 KGHSH, CDR2 LQKENI. The CDR3 consists of 15 residues. Source material: central memory CD4+ T cells from blood. The chain carries TRBV18 and TRBJ2-1; D might be TRBD1 (6 bases). This receptor was obtained from a woman aged 40-49 years in good health. The CDR3 region is CASSPGGVPHNEQFF. CDR3 coding DNA: TGTGCCAGCTCACCAGGGGGCGTTCCCCACAATGAGCAGTTCTTC.